What follows are 13 T cell receptor beta chains derived from one specimen sequenced in a study of blood T cells in healthy people across ages. For the second PCR, which ran for roughly 7 to 11 cycles, a sample-barcoded 5' primer and a J-beta primer mix were used. Each CDR3 protein gets one entry after TCRdb re-called the 5' RACE reads with MiXCR. Of 1,300,000 or so distinct CDR3 sequences listed, roughly 60% were seen once; the top ten hold approximately 7%. The sample taken for sequencing was blood. These receptor sequences come from a man younger than 35 in good health.

The rearrangement joins TRBV4-2 to TRBJ1-6; D is ambiguous. Germline CDR1 and CDR2: LGHNA and YNFKEQ. This CDR3 region has 18 residues. Trimming took off 3 bases at V and 5 bases at J, with 20 bases between the two ends. This CDR3 reads CASSHDVSWEQNNSPLHF. CDR3 bases: TGTGCCAGCAGCCACGACGTCAGCTGGGAACAAAATAATTCACCCCTCCACTTT.

CDR3 sequence reads: CASSSSGRGGDTQYF. CDR3 bases: TGTGCCAGCTCATCTAGCGGGAGAGGCGGGGATACGCAGTATTTT. The chain uses TRBV18 and TRBJ2-3; 10 bases line up with TRBD2. V shed 5 bases, J shed 6 bases, and the junction held 8 bases outside the gene matches. The CDR3 is 15 residues long. Germline V gene lookup returns CDR1 KGHSH and CDR2 LQKENI.

The CDR3 sequence: CSAINAGAGRQPQHF. CDR3 in DNA: TGCAGTGCTATCAACGCGGGGGCAGGGCGTCAGCCCCAGCATTTT. V gene TRBV20-1 combines with J gene TRBJ1-5, with D tentatively TRBD1 (6 bases). This CDR3 region has 15 residues. V gave up 4 bases and J gave up 6 bases, with 19 bases separating them. The germline V gene has CDR1 DFQATT and CDR2 SNEGSKA (reference sequence).

The CDR3 loop reads CSVEGTRGYQETQYF. The CDR3 coding sequence is TGCAGCGTTGAAGGGACCAGGGGGTACCAAGAGACCCAGTACTTC. The chain links TRBV29-1 to TRBJ2-5; 7 bases agree with TRBD1. The CDR3 length is 15 residues. The germline gives CDR1 SQVTM, CDR2 ANQGSEA. V lost 1 base and J lost 0; bases outside the gene matches: 5.

Only a few counts were recorded for this clonotype. V is TRBV29-1 and J is TRBJ2-7; D gene uncertain. Germline V gene data show CDR1 as SQVTM and CDR2 as ANQGSEA. Trimming removed 7 bases from V and 2 bases from J, with 15 bases in between. The CDR3 loop spans 13 amino acids. CDR3 in DNA: TGCAGCGCATCACGTGGGCCAGCCTACGAGCAGTACTTC. As protein: CSASRGPAYEQYF.

The rearrangement joins TRBV23-1 to TRBJ2-7, with 9 bases matching TRBD1. TRBV23-1 is flagged as an ORF with uncertain function. Unmatched junction bases numbered 8, after V lost 0 bases and J lost 2 bases. The CDR3 has 17 residues. In DNA form, the CDR3 reads TGCGCCAGCAGTCAATCCCTCGGGACAGGGAGTACCTACGAGCAGTACTTC. Encoded protein: CASSQSLGTGSTYEQYF.

The chain recombines TRBV7-2 with TRBJ2-1, with 9 nucleotides matching TRBD1. This CDR3 has 12 residues. The junction had 2 bases not matched to a gene; V was cut back by 5 bases and J by 9 bases. Germline lookup yields CDR1 SGHTA and CDR2 FQGNSA. The CDR3 DNA reads TGTGCCAGCAGCACAGGGGGCGGTGAGCAGTTCTTC. Protein: CASSTGGGEQFF. The full variable domain, its missing parts supplied by reference TRBV7-2 and TRBJ2-1, is GAGVSQSPSNKVTEKGKDVELRCDPISGHTALYWYRQSLGQGLEFLIYFQGNSAPDKSGLPSDRFSAERTGGSVSTLTIQRTQQEDSAVYLCASSTGGGEQFFGPGTRLTVL.

This sequence joins TRBV7-9 and TRBJ1-1; 9 bases map to TRBD1. The germline V gene encodes CDR1 SEHNR and CDR2 FQNEAQ (reference sequence). V was pared by 6 bases and J by 2 bases, with 7 bases of the junction left unmatched. The length of the CDR3 is 15 residues. The CDR3 coding sequence is TGTGCCAGCAGACCTCCGGGACAGGGAAACACTGAAGCTTTCTTT. This gives the protein CASRPPGQGNTEAFF.

The CDR3 nucleotides are TGTGCCAGCAGTTTAAGAACAGGGGGAGAGAGTGGCTACACCTTC. Translating it yields CASSLRTGGESGYTF. The chain links TRBV12-3 or TRBV12-4 to TRBJ1-2, with TRBD1 matching 8 bases. This CDR3 is built from 15 residues. V shed 2 bases, J shed 7 bases, and the junction held 9 bases outside the gene matches.

The table lists this clonotype with a few counts. The chain carries TRBV29-1 and TRBJ1-4; possible D gene TRBD1, 6 bases. Trimming stripped 6 bases from V and 0 bases from J, with 11 bases between. The V gene's germline CDR1 is SQVTM and CDR2 ANQGSEA. This CDR3 contains 14 residues. The DNA of the CDR3 is TGCAGCGTCGGGGACATTGCAACTAATGAAAAACTGTTTTTT. Its protein product is CSVGDIATNEKLFF.

This chain uses TRBV5-6 with TRBJ1-4, with TRBD1 matching over 7 bases. V lost 2 bases to trimming and J lost 7 bases; unmatched junction nucleotides: 8. The CDR3 runs 15 residues. In germline, CDR1 is SGHDT, CDR2 YYEEEE. CDR3 protein: CASSFSTGRGEKLFF. Written as DNA, the CDR3 is TGTGCCAGCAGCTTCTCGACAGGGAGAGGTGAAAAACTGTTTTTT. Complete variable domain (other parts from reference TRBV5-6 and TRBJ1-4): DAGVTQSPTHLIKTRGQQVTLRCSPKSGHDTVSWYQQALGQGPQFIFQYYEEEERQRGNFPDRFSGHQFPNYSSELNVNALLLGDSALYLCASSFSTGRGEKLFFGSGTQLSVL.

This clonotype turned up a few times. This chain's CDR3 is CASSQVDYGYTF. Written as DNA, the CDR3 is TGTGCCAGCAGCCAGGTGGACTATGGCTACACCTTC. This rearrangement joins TRBV3-1 to TRBJ1-2; D is undetermined. Germline loops: CDR1 LGHDT, CDR2 YNNKEL (reference sequence). The V and J ends lost 3 bases and 3 bases respectively, with 5 bases between them. The CDR3 has 12 amino acids.

This sequence joins TRBV27 and TRBJ2-3; D unresolved. Germline V lookup: CDR1 MNHEY, CDR2 SMNVEV (reference sequence). The CDR3 contains 13 residues. With 5 bases removed from V and 4 bases from J, the gap between germline ends came to 10 bases. The CDR3 sequence is CASSVTLADTQYF. The CDR3 DNA sequence: TGTGCCAGCAGTGTAACACTTGCAGATACGCAGTATTTT.